What follows are 19 T cell receptor beta chains derived from one specimen sequenced in a study of low-dose radiotherapy and immunotherapy resistance in tumors. The time point: after trial treatment. Treatment denoted: LDRT plus nivolumab, ipilimumab, low-dose cyclophosphamide and aspirin (RACIN trial). cDNA synthesis used a TRAV/TRBV-specific primer set for both chains. TCR amplification ran roughly 21 PCR cycles using constant-region and V-primer adapter primers. One entry per CDR3 protein, called by TCRdb with MiXCR from the reads. The sample contains about 84,000 distinct CDR3 sequences, 17% of which appear only once. The specimen comprised PBMCs, sampled after low-dose radiotherapy plus immunotherapy. These receptors all stem from a male donor with prostate cancer.

This clonotype was observed at least ten times. The V and J genes are TRBV27 and TRBJ2-7; 11 bases align to TRBD1. Germline assignment: CDR1 MNHEY and CDR2 SMNVEV (reference sequence). This CDR3 is built from 15 residues. V shed 4 bases and J 4 bases; nucleotides not matched to a gene: 6. DNA for the CDR3: TGTGCCAGCAGTTCCGGGACAGGGGGTCGGTACGAGCAGTACTTC. Its translation: CASSSGTGGRYEQYF.

Ten or more counts support this clonotype. CDR3 DNA sequence: TGTGCCACCGCTTGGGCCGCGAACACCGGGGAGCTGTTTTTT. Residues: CATAWAANTGELFF. This chain uses TRBV6-2 or TRBV6-3 with TRBJ2-2; D unclear. This CDR3 spans 14 amino acids. Germline V gene sequence: CDR1 MNHEY, CDR2 SVGEGT. Trimming stripped 10 bases from V and 0 bases from J, with 12 bases between.

This clonotype occurred many times. The rearrangement joins TRBV7-9 to TRBJ2-7; D is unresolved. Trimming took off 1 base at V and 6 bases at J, with 13 bases between the two ends. Germline V gene lookup returns CDR1 SEHNR and CDR2 FQNEAQ (reference sequence). The CDR3 is made up of 14 amino acids. DNA for the CDR3: TGTGCCAGCAGCTTAGGGTCAGTATCTGCCGAGCAGTACTTC. Translation gives CASSLGSVSAEQYF. The full variable domain, with the rest looked up from reference TRBV7-9 and TRBJ2-7, is DTGVSQNPRHKITKRGQNVTFRCDPISEHNRLYWYRQTLGQGPEFLTYFQNEAQLEKSRLLSDRFSAERPKGSFSTLEIQRTEQGDSAMYLCASSLGSVSAEQYFGPGTRLTVT.

At least ten counts were recorded for this clonotype. This CDR3 reads CASSPGGVSYEQYF. The CDR3 DNA sequence: TGTGCCAGCAGCCCAGGTGGGGTTTCCTACGAGCAGTACTTC. The V gene is TRBV12-3 or TRBV12-4, the J gene TRBJ2-7; no firm D call. This CDR3 comprises 14 residues. V gave up 6 bases and J gave up 1 base, with 13 bases separating them.

This clonotype was counted ten times or more. The rearrangement uses TRBV29-1 and TRBJ2-3, with 7 positions matching TRBD1. Germline CDR1 reads SQVTM; CDR2 reads ANQGSEA. V lost 6 bases and J lost 2; bases outside the gene matches: 8. The CDR3 runs 14 residues. CDR3 DNA sequence: TGCAGCGTCGCCGAGGGGGCTAACACAGATACGCAGTATTTT. This codes for CSVAEGANTDTQYF.

Remarks on this clonotype: A single base is all that separates this from a far larger clone, so a read error is likely. The chain employs TRBV7-9 and TRBJ2-2, with 9 nucleotides matching TRBD2. Per germline, CDR1 SEHNR and CDR2 FQNEAQ (reference sequence). The CDR3 extends over 15 amino acids. This chain's CDR3 is CASSLVAGVTGDLFF. The CDR3 coding sequence is TGTGCCAGCAGCTTAGTAGCGGGAGTAACCGGGGACCTGTTTTTT.

This clonotype has at least ten counts. J is TRBJ2-6 and V is TRBV6-5, with D possibly matching TRBD1 (5 bases). V was trimmed by 4 bases and J by 4 bases, leaving 11 bases between them. The CDR3 consists of 15 residues. The germline V gene encodes CDR1 MNHEY and CDR2 SVGAGI. In nucleotides, the CDR3 is TGTGCCAGCAGTTCAACGACAGTGGGGGCCAACGTCCTGACTTTC. Amino acids: CASSSTTVGANVLTF.

There are many counts of this clonotype. This chain uses TRBV20-1 with TRBJ2-7, with D unresolved. Deletions cut 0 bases from V and 2 bases from J, with 11 bases between. The CDR3 is 14 amino acids. Per germline, CDR1 DFQATT and CDR2 SNEGSKA (reference sequence). The CDR3 DNA is TGCAGTGCTAGAGATCCCCGTAACGCCTACGAGCAGTACTTC. This sequence encodes CSARDPRNAYEQYF.

This clonotype was found many times. J is TRBJ2-1 and V is TRBV10-3; 9 bases are a match to TRBD2. The CDR3 runs to 15 residues. V gave up 10 bases and J gave up 5 bases; unmatched junction bases: 12. Looked up from germline, CDR1 is ENHRY and CDR2 is SYGVKD. The CDR3 region has the DNA TGTGCCACCCTCAACTGGGCTAGCGGGAACAATGAGCAGTTCTTC. Amino acid sequence: CATLNWASGNNEQFF.

This clonotype appeared many times. The chain links TRBV28 to TRBJ2-3, with 8 bases that match TRBD2. Germline trimming cut 2 bases from V and 4 bases from J; bases unmatched to any gene: 8. In germline, CDR1 is MDHEN, CDR2 SYDVKM. The CDR3 has 16 amino acids. CDR3 protein: CASSLTAGEASDTQYF. In nucleotides, the CDR3 is TGTGCCAGCAGTTTAACAGCGGGAGAGGCGTCAGATACGCAGTATTTT.

This clonotype occurred many times. V gene TRBV7-2 combines with J gene TRBJ1-2; D gene ambiguous. The germline V gene has CDR1 SGHTA and CDR2 FQGNSA. Trimming took off 1 base at V and 3 bases at J, with 12 bases between the two ends. This CDR3 is 15 amino acids long. In DNA, the CDR3 is TGTGCCAGCAGCTTAGGGTTAGGAGAATACTATGGCTACACCTTC. Translation gives CASSLGLGEYYGYTF.

This clonotype came up once. J is TRBJ2-3 and V is TRBV7-2, with D hard to call. V lost 5 bases to trimming and J lost 3 bases, with 12 bases between them. The CDR3 loop spans 14 amino acids. From germline, CDR1 is SGHTA and CDR2 FQGNSA. The CDR3 DNA follows: TGTGCCAGCAGCGCGTCGGGTCTTACAGATACGCAGTATTTT. Protein sequence: CASSASGLTDTQYF.

This clonotype came up many times. The J gene is TRBJ2-1, the V gene TRBV19, with 9 bases that match TRBD2. With 3 bases clipped from V and 8 bases from J, the junction kept 8 bases outside the gene matches. CDR3 length equals 15 residues. The germline V gene encodes CDR1 LNHDA and CDR2 SQIVND (reference sequence). The CDR3 is CASSIRSSGNYEQFF. The CDR3 nucleotides are TGTGCCAGTAGTATTCGGTCTAGCGGGAACTATGAGCAGTTCTTC.

As concerns this clonotype: A far larger clone is off by one base, so a read error is likely. The chain combines TRBV20-1 with TRBJ2-7; 11 bases are a match to TRBD2. V lost 5 bases, J lost 7 bases, and 10 bases stayed unmatched. Per germline, CDR1 DFQATT and CDR2 SNEGSKA (reference sequence). The CDR3 is made up of 14 amino acids. In nucleotides, the CDR3 is TGCAGTGCTTCACTAGCGGGAGTACTGAATGAGCAGTACTTC. It codes for CSASLAGVLNEQYF.

Comment on this clonotype: A read error is likely here: a far larger clone is one base away. The chain combines TRBV27 with TRBJ2-7, with no clear D. The length of the CDR3 is 13 residues. V lost 7 bases to trimming and J lost 6 bases, with 16 bases between them. The V gene's germline CDR1 is MNHEY and CDR2 SMNVEV (reference sequence). This CDR3 reads CASNSPGRGEQYF. In DNA, the CDR3 is TGTGCCAGCAACTCCCCCGGACGTGGCGAGCAGTACTTC.

This clonotype was seen repeatedly, ten times or more. The V call is TRBV11-3, the J call TRBJ2-4; possible D gene TRBD1, 6 bases. There are 14 residues in the CDR3. In germline, CDR1 is SGHNT, CDR2 YENEEA. V was cut by 10 bases and J by 3 bases, with 16 bases left in between. CDR3 in amino acids: CATLGEGDKNIQYF. The CDR3 coding sequence is TGTGCCACTTTAGGCGAGGGGGACAAAAACATTCAGTACTTC.

The genes are TRBV19 and TRBJ1-5; D might be TRBD1 (6 bases). Germline lookup yields CDR1 LNHDA and CDR2 SQIVND (reference sequence). This CDR3 contains 16 residues. V was cut by 4 bases and J by 0 bases, with 13 bases left in between. The chain's CDR3 is CASSTQQGYSNQPQHF. CDR3 nucleotides: TGTGCCAGTAGTACGCAACAGGGCTATAGCAATCAGCCCCAGCATTTT.

To note about this clonotype: A read error likely explains this, since a far larger clone differs by one base. The J gene is TRBJ2-7, the V gene TRBV6-8; D perhaps matches TRBD2 (5 bases). Trimming removed 8 bases from V and 2 bases from J, with 13 bases in between. This CDR3 comprises 13 residues. The germline CDR1 and CDR2 sequences are MNHGY and SAAAGT. The CDR3 DNA reads TGTGCCAGCGAAGAGGGCAACCCCTACGAGCAGTACTTC. As protein: CASEEGNPYEQYF.

The gene calls are TRBV7-9 and TRBJ2-7; 8 bases line up with TRBD2. CDR1 is SEHNR and CDR2 is FQNEAQ in the germline V gene (reference sequence). Trimming at V came to 5 bases and at J to 2 bases, leaving 23 bases not matched to a gene. This CDR3 spans 20 amino acids. CDR3 region: CASSPRGWSGSGEWTYEQYF. The CDR3 region has the DNA TGTGCCAGCAGCCCCAGGGGTTGGAGCGGGAGTGGGGAGTGGACCTACGAGCAGTACTTC.